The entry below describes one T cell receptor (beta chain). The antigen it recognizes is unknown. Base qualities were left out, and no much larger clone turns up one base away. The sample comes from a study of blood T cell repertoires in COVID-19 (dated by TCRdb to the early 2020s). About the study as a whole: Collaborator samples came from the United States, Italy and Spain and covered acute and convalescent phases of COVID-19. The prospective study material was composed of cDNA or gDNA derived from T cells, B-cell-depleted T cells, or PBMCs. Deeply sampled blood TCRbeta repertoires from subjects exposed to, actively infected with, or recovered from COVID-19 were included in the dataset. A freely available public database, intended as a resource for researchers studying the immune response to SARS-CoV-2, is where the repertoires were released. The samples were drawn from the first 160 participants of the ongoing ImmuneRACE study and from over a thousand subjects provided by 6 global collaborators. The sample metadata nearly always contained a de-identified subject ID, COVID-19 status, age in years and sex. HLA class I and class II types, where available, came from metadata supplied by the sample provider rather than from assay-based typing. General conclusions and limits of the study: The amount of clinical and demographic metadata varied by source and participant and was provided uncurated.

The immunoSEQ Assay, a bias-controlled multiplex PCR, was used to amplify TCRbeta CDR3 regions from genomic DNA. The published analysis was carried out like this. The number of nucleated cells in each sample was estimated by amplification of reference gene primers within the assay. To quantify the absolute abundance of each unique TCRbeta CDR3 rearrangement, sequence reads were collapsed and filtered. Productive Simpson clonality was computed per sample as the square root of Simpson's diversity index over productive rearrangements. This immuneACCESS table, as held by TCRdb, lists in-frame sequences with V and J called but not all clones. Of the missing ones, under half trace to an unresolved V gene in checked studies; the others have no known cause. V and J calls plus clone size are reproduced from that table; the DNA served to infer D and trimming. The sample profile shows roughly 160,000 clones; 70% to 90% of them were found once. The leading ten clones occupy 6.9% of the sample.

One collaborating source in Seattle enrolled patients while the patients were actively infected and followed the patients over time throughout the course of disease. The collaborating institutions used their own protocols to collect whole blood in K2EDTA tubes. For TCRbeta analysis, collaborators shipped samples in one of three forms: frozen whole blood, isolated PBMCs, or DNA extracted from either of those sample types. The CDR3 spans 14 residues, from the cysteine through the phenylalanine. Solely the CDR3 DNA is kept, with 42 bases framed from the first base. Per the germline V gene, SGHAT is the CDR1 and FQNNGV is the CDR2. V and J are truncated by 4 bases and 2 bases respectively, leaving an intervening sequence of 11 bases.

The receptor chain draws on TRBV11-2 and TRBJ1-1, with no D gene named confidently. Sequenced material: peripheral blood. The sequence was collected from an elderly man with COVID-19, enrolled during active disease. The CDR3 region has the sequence CASSSLLTNTEAFF. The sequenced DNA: TGTGCCAGCAGCTCCCTACTGACAAACACTGAAGCTTTCTTT.